Here is one TCR beta chain with its context. Its antigen remains unknown. In the PCR, 60 Vbeta and 13 Jbeta primers were used. Sequencing was performed with immunoSEQ multiplex PCR; in TCRdb, only in-frame clones are kept and a portion is missing. The sample records approximately 89,000 clones, less than 80% being singletons. This sample was taken from a study of cytomegalovirus exposure and HLA in healthy donors. Study findings and constraints: TCR beta sequences reportedly predicted most subjects' HLA-A and HLA-B alleles accurately. The presence/absence work took it that sequencing depth was about the same across donors.

Germline V gene sequence: CDR1 MNHEY, CDR2 SVGAGI. This CDR3 spans 14 amino acids. V shed 3 bases, J shed 5 bases, and the junction held 6 bases outside the gene matches. The sequenced material came from PBMCs. The V gene is TRBV6-5, the J gene TRBJ1-2; 7 bases match TRBD1. The TCR sequence derives from a male donor in good health and CMV-seronegative. Written as DNA, the CDR3 is TGTGCCAGCAGTTATCGGGACAGAGCTTATGGCTACACCTTC. It specifies CASSYRDRAYGYTF.